These 22 T cell receptor beta chains share one sample of origin, sequenced in a study of glioma-infiltrating T cells. Amplification of TCR alpha and beta CDR3 regions from RNA used iRepertoire nested multiplex PCR. A single record per CDR3 protein comes from TCRdb applying MiXCR to the multiplex PCR reads. The sample contains over 120,000 distinct CDR3 sequences, roughly two fifths of which appear only once. Sequences were obtained from glioma tissue, nonneoplastic brain tissue, or PBMCs (not recorded which). Receptors originate from a human donor with low-grade glioma or glioblastoma, undergoing nonglioma brain surgery, or in good health (not recorded which).

Of note for this clonotype: This may be a read error: a much more frequent sequence differs by one nucleotide. The chain links TRBV20-1 to TRBJ1-1; the match to TRBD1 covers 7 bases. This CDR3 contains 14 residues. V lost 1 base to trimming and J lost 11 bases; unmatched junction nucleotides: 13. The V gene's germline CDR1 is DFQATT and CDR2 SNEGSKA (reference sequence). Here the CDR3 DNA reads TGCAGTGCTAGAGTGGAAAGGGGGCGAATCGTGGCTTTCTTT. This encodes CSARVERGRIVAFF.

On this clonotype: Its ends do not fully match the called genes, so a read error is possible. In DNA form, the CDR3 reads TGTGCCAGCCTAAGCGGACAGGGGGTGAATGAGGAGTTCTTC. Protein sequence: CASLSGQGVNEEFF. The V call is TRBV27, the J call TRBJ2-1; 10 nucleotides line up with TRBD1. Germline CDR1 and CDR2: MNHEY and SMNVEV (reference sequence). This CDR3 has 14 amino acids.

This clonotype was detected many times. The V call is TRBV6-1, the J call TRBJ2-3, with no clear D. The V gene's germline CDR1 is MNHNS and CDR2 SASEGT. V was shortened by 6 bases and J by 0 bases, with 7 bases between the two germline ends. CDR3 length: 13 residues. The CDR3 spells CASRKPSTDTQYF. CDR3 DNA sequence: TGTGCCAGCAGGAAACCCAGCACAGATACGCAGTATTTT.

J is TRBJ2-5 and V is TRBV20-1; weak D call: TRBD2 (5 bases). The CDR3 is made up of 14 amino acids. V shed 0 bases and J shed 4 bases, with 12 bases lying between them. CDR1 is DFQATT and CDR2 is SNEGSKA in the germline V gene (reference sequence). The CDR3, as DNA: TGCAGTGCTAGAGACGGACTCAGGATAGAGACCCAGTACTTC. Translation gives CSARDGLRIETQYF.

The table lists this clonotype with a few counts. This chain connects TRBV24-1 to TRBJ2-7; perhaps TRBD2 as D (5 bases). The CDR3 loop spans 13 amino acids. V lost 5 bases to trimming and J lost 5 bases, with 12 bases between them. The germline gives CDR1 KGHDR, CDR2 SFDVKD. CDR3 in amino acids: CATSAPTGDEQYF. As DNA, the CDR3 is TGTGCCACCAGTGCCCCGACCGGGGACGAGCAGTACTTC.

This clonotype has only a few counts. The chain employs TRBV20-1 and TRBJ2-7; TRBD2 aligns across 7 bases. J lost 3 bases, V lost 6 bases, and 5 bases had no gene match. The CDR3 sequence is 12 residues long. Germline values: CDR1 DFQATT, CDR2 SNEGSKA (reference sequence). CDR3 region: CSARRDYYEQYF. DNA of the CDR3: TGCAGTGCCCGCCGGGACTACTACGAGCAGTACTTC.

Points on this clonotype: A single base separates this from a much larger clone, so it may be a read error. The J gene is TRBJ2-5, the V gene TRBV18; 7 bases align to TRBD1. CDR3 length: 12 residues. The germline gives CDR1 KGHSH, CDR2 LQKENI. CDR3 amino acids: CTSSPGGETQYF. As DNA, the CDR3 is TGTACCAGCTCACCAGGGGGAGAGACCCAGTACTTC. The full variable domain, completed using reference TRBV18 and TRBJ2-5, is NAGVMQNPRHLVRRRGQEARLRCSPMKGHSHVYWYRQLPEEGLKFMVYLQKENIIDESGMPKERFSAEFPKEGPSILRIQQVVRGDSAAYFCTSSPGGETQYFGPGTRLLVL.

V gene TRBV15 combines with J gene TRBJ2-1; TRBD1 matches at 8 bases. Germline lookup yields CDR1 LNHNV and CDR2 YYDKDF (reference sequence). This CDR3 contains 14 residues. The trim removed 8 bases at V and 4 bases at J, leaving 7 bases unmatched. This CDR3 reads CATSQGQEYNEQFF. The DNA of the CDR3 is TGTGCCACCTCCCAGGGACAGGAATACAATGAGCAGTTCTTC. Full variable domain (remainder filled in from reference TRBV15 and TRBJ2-1): DAMVIQNPRYQVTQFGKPVTLSCSQTLNHNVMYWYQQKSSQAPKLLFHYYDKDFNNEADTPDNFQSRRPNTSFCFLDIRSPGLGDTAMYLCATSQGQEYNEQFFGPGTRLTVL.

V gene TRBV3-1 combines with J gene TRBJ1-6, with TRBD1 matching over 9 bases. The V segment lost 1 base and the J segment 9 bases; nucleotides outside the gene matches: 4. Germline V gives CDR1 LGHDT, CDR2 YNNKEL (reference sequence). The CDR3 loop spans 15 amino acids. CDR3 residues: CASSQGDRAASPLHF. The CDR3 region has the DNA TGTGCCAGCAGCCAAGGGGACAGGGCGGCTTCACCCCTCCACTTT.

A few counts support this clonotype. CDR3 in amino acids: CASSLETGYSPLHF. The CDR3 nucleotides are TGTGCCAGCAGCTTAGAGACAGGGTATTCACCCCTCCACTTT. V usage is TRBV7-2 and J usage is TRBJ1-6; 7 bases fit TRBD1. The ends lost 1 base at V and 8 bases at J; junction bases unmatched: 2. CDR1 and CDR2 (germline): SGHTA, FQGNSA. The CDR3 covers 14 residues.

The chain has TRBV7-2 and TRBJ2-7, with D possibly being TRBD1 (5 bases). V was shortened by 1 base and J by 2 bases, with 15 bases between the two germline ends. Germline V gene lookup returns CDR1 SGHTA and CDR2 FQGNSA. The CDR3 is 16 amino acids. The DNA of the CDR3 is TGTGCCAGCAGCTTAGGTACAGGTGGATTAACCTACGAGCAGTACTTC. It codes for CASSLGTGGLTYEQYF.

The CDR3 coding sequence is TGCGCCAGCAGCCAAGGGATGGACAGTTGGAAGACCCAGTACTTC. It is translated as CASSQGMDSWKTQYF. The chain recombines TRBV4-3 with TRBJ2-5; TRBD1 might be the D (6 bases). In germline, CDR1 is LGHNA, CDR2 YSLEER. The CDR3 has 15 amino acids. Trimming took 1 base from V and 6 from J, leaving 15 bases between them.

J is TRBJ2-2 and V is TRBV6-2 or TRBV6-3; possible D gene TRBD2, 6 bases. Germline values: CDR1 MNHEY, CDR2 SVGEGT. V lost 2 bases and J lost 6, with 16 bases in between. The CDR3 sequence is 16 residues long. Here the CDR3 reads CASSYRDRWEAGELFF. In nucleotides, the CDR3 is TGTGCCAGCAGTTACAGGGACCGTTGGGAGGCCGGGGAGCTGTTTTTT.

Turning to this clonotype: A read error may be the cause here, since a much bigger clone is one base away. The DNA of the CDR3 is TGTGCCAGCAGTTTAGGGATGAGCACAGATACGCAGTATTTT. It codes for CASSLGMSTDTQYF. The chain combines TRBV6-2 or TRBV6-3 with TRBJ2-3, with D hard to call. Germline V gene data show CDR1 as MNHEY and CDR2 as SVGEGT. The CDR3 is 14 residues long. V gave up 4 bases and J gave up 0 bases, with 8 bases separating them.

The rearrangement links TRBV2 to TRBJ2-3; 14 nucleotides match TRBD2. The CDR3 covers 15 residues. Germline V gene sequence: CDR1 SNHLY, CDR2 FYNNEI. With 9 bases clipped from V and 6 bases from J, the junction kept 8 bases outside the gene matches. CDR3 sequence: CARTAGTSGSDTQYF. The CDR3 DNA reads TGTGCCAGAACTGCTGGGACTAGCGGGAGCGATACGCAGTATTTT.

The rearrangement joins TRBV28 to TRBJ2-7; D possibly corresponds to TRBD2 (5 bases). Germline CDR1 and CDR2: MDHEN and SYDVKM. The CDR3 length is 13 residues. V lost 8 bases to trimming and J lost 3 bases, with 14 bases between them. CDR3 coding DNA: TGTGCCAGCGCAAGCTCTAGCAGCTACGAGCAGTACTTC. Protein product: CASASSSSYEQYF.

This clonotype was seen only a few times. The gene calls are TRBV29-1 and TRBJ2-5; D uncertain. V shed 4 bases and J shed 2 bases, with 5 bases lying between them. This CDR3 contains 11 residues. Germline lookup yields CDR1 SQVTM and CDR2 ANQGSEA. This CDR3 reads CSVVQQETQYF. CDR3 in DNA: TGCAGCGTTGTTCAGCAAGAGACCCAGTACTTC.

V usage is TRBV4-1 and J usage is TRBJ1-1; D unresolved. This CDR3 has 16 amino acids. V lost 0 bases and J lost 1, with 12 bases in between. Per germline, CDR1 MGHRA and CDR2 YSYEKL. Here the CDR3 DNA reads TGCGCCAGCAGCCAAGATCCCCAGGCGGAGAACACTGAAGCTTTCTTT. It yields the protein CASSQDPQAENTEAFF.

The CDR3 sequence is CASSQAPGAVNQPQHF. Here the CDR3 DNA reads TGCGCCAGCAGCCAAGCCCCAGGGGCAGTCAATCAGCCCCAGCATTTT. V gene TRBV4-1 combines with J gene TRBJ1-5; tentative D call: TRBD1 (6 bases). This CDR3 region has 16 residues. Germline V gene sequence: CDR1 MGHRA, CDR2 YSYEKL. V gave up 1 base and J gave up 3 bases, with 13 bases separating them.

The table lists this clonotype with a few counts. The chain recombines TRBV7-2 with TRBJ2-7; 7 positions match TRBD1. CDR3 length equals 13 residues. Germline V gene lookup returns CDR1 SGHTA and CDR2 FQGNSA. V gave up 5 bases and J gave up 6 bases; unmatched junction bases: 7. CDR3: CASSPGQVLEQYF. As DNA, the CDR3 is TGTGCCAGCAGCCCCGGACAGGTCCTCGAGCAGTACTTC.

The rearrangement links TRBV15 to TRBJ2-7; D gene uncertain. Per germline, CDR1 LNHNV and CDR2 YYDKDF (reference sequence). V was clipped by 4 bases and J by 3 bases, with 7 bases between them. The CDR3 totals 12 residues. The CDR3 nucleotides are TGTGCCACCAGCAACTTCCTCTACGAGCAGTACTTC. It codes for CATSNFLYEQYF.

The chain recombines TRBV19 with TRBJ1-5, with 9 positions matching TRBD1. Germline V lookup: CDR1 LNHDA, CDR2 SQIVND (reference sequence). V lost 5 bases to trimming and J lost 4 bases; unmatched junction nucleotides: 12. CDR3 length equals 17 residues. The CDR3: CASSRTGVAALNQPQHF. In nucleotides, the CDR3 is TGTGCCAGTAGTCGGACAGGGGTCGCTGCCCTTAATCAGCCCCAGCATTTT.